The 17 T cell receptor beta chains below all came from one sample that was sequenced in a study of cytomegalovirus exposure and HLA in healthy donors. 13 Jbeta primers and 60 Vbeta primers were used for the PCR. Sequencing used immunoSEQ multiplex PCR; TCRdb keeps in-frame clones, though not all of them. Of some 200,000 clones listed, approximately 79% are singletons. The sample consisted of PBMCs. The receptors were sampled from a man between 45 and 60 years old in good health and CMV-seronegative.

This clone came up once. V is TRBV5-1 and J is TRBJ2-7; TRBD1 aligns across 7 bases. The junction had 4 bases not matched to a gene; V was cut back by 0 bases and J by 4 bases. Germline CDR1 is SGHRS and CDR2 is YFSETQ. The CDR3 totals 14 residues. This CDR3 reads CASSLEGRGYEQYF. The DNA of the CDR3 is TGCGCCAGCAGCTTGGAAGGCAGGGGGTACGAGCAGTACTTC.

The chain carries TRBV19 and TRBJ1-5; 10 bases line up with TRBD1. CDR3 length equals 15 residues. The J segment lost 6 bases and the V segment lost 3 bases, leaving 5 bases of the junction unmatched. Per germline, CDR1 LNHDA and CDR2 SQIVND (reference sequence). The CDR3 sequence is CASSIDRGRLQPQHF. In nucleotides, the CDR3 is TGTGCCAGTAGTATCGACAGGGGGCGACTTCAGCCCCAGCATTTT. The full variable domain, with the rest looked up from reference TRBV19 and TRBJ1-5, is DGGITQSPKYLFRKEGQNVTLSCEQNLNHDAMYWYRQDPGQGLRLIYYSQIVNDFQKGDIAEGYSVSREKKESFPLTVTSAQKNPTAFYLCASSIDRGRLQPQHFGDGTRLSIL.

The chain carries TRBV12-5 and TRBJ1-2; 8 bases line up with TRBD1. V was pared by 1 base and J by 8 bases, with 3 bases of the junction left unmatched. Germline V gene lookup returns CDR1 LGHNT and CDR2 FRNRAP. This CDR3 is built from 13 residues. In nucleotides, the CDR3 is TGTGCTAGTGGTTTGGCCCAGGGGGCCGGCTACACCTTC. Translated: CASGLAQGAGYTF. Using reference TRBV12-5 and TRBJ1-2 for the parts outside the CDR3, the full variable domain is DARVTQTPRHKVTEMGQEVTMRCQPILGHNTVFWYRQTMMQGLELLAYFRNRAPLDDSGMPKDRFSAEMPDATLATLKIQPSEPRDSAVYFCASGLAQGAGYTFGSGTRLTVV.

CDR3 sequence: CASSPSGGGRSEQFF. DNA for the CDR3: TGTGCCAGCTCACCCTCGGGTGGAGGGCGAAGTGAGCAGTTCTTC. The J gene is TRBJ2-1, the V gene TRBV18; possible D gene TRBD2, 6 bases. Trimming shortened V by 3 bases and J by 9 bases, and 18 bases separated the two germline ends. The CDR3 loop spans 15 amino acids. Germline CDR1 reads KGHSH; CDR2 reads LQKENI.

There are a few counts of this clone. The gene calls are TRBV7-6 and TRBJ1-6; 7 bases match TRBD1. The junction had 16 bases not matched to a gene; V was cut back by 5 bases and J by 0 bases. The CDR3 consists of 20 residues. Germline V gives CDR1 SGHVS, CDR2 FNYEAQ. CDR3 DNA sequence: TGTGCCAGCAGCCGACTGAGCCCCGACAGGGCTCCCTCCTATAATTCACCCCTCCACTTT. This codes for CASSRLSPDRAPSYNSPLHF.

J is TRBJ1-1 and V is TRBV19, with D perhaps matching TRBD1 (5 bases). V lost 5 bases, J lost 3 bases, and 10 bases lay in between. This CDR3 region has 13 residues. Germline CDR1 is LNHDA and CDR2 is SQIVND (reference sequence). CDR3 sequence: CASSGQRDTEAFF. In DNA form, the CDR3 reads TGTGCCAGTAGTGGACAAAGAGACACTGAAGCTTTCTTT.

The V call is TRBV27, the J call TRBJ1-3; no clear D. Between the trimmed V and J ends, which lost 2 bases and 8 bases, there was a span of 10 bases. The CDR3 is 13 amino acids. Looked up from germline, CDR1 is MNHEY and CDR2 is SMNVEV (reference sequence). Here the CDR3 DNA reads TGTGCCAGCAGTTTAAATGTGAGGCACACCATATATTTT. This encodes CASSLNVRHTIYF.

CDR3 loop: CAIAITESYGYTF. Written as DNA, the CDR3 is TGTGCCATCGCGATAACAGAAAGCTATGGCTACACCTTC. The chain couples TRBV2 to TRBJ1-2; D not certain. Looked up from germline, CDR1 is SNHLY and CDR2 is FYNNEI. Trimming removed 10 bases at V and 4 bases at J, with 16 bases between. The CDR3 is 13 amino acids. Combining the CDR3 with reference TRBV2 and TRBJ1-2 gives the whole variable domain EPEVTQTPSHQVTQMGQEVILRCVPISNHLYFYWYRQILGQKVEFLVSFYNNEISEKSEIFDDQFSVERPDGSNFTLKIRSTKLEDSAMYFCAIAITESYGYTFGSGTRLTVV.

V gene TRBV29-1 combines with J gene TRBJ2-3; 8 bases line up with TRBD2. CDR3 size: 16 residues. V lost 7 bases to trimming and J lost 6 bases; unmatched junction nucleotides: 18. Germline values: CDR1 SQVTM, CDR2 ANQGSEA. The CDR3 sequence is CSGDPGLAGNLDTQYF. For the CDR3, the DNA is TGCAGCGGGGACCCTGGACTAGCTGGCAACCTTGATACGCAGTATTTT.

The chain recombines TRBV29-1 with TRBJ2-7; possible D gene TRBD1, 7 bases. Trimming took 3 bases from V and 2 from J, leaving 17 bases between them. CDR3 size: 15 residues. The germline gives CDR1 SQVTM, CDR2 ANQGSEA. The CDR3 sequence is CSVDTHGGTAYEQYF. As DNA, the CDR3 is TGCAGCGTTGATACCCACGGAGGGACAGCCTACGAGCAGTACTTC.

The chain links TRBV27 to TRBJ1-1; 10 bases are a match to TRBD1. CDR3 length: 16 amino acids. The trim removed 6 bases at V and 3 bases at J, leaving 10 bases unmatched. Germline V gene lookup returns CDR1 MNHEY and CDR2 SMNVEV (reference sequence). The CDR3 nucleotides read TGTGCCAGCAGGCCGGGACAGGGGACGGCGTACACTGAAGCTTTCTTT. This gives the protein CASRPGQGTAYTEAFF.

The rearrangement links TRBV18 to TRBJ2-7; 7 nucleotides match TRBD1. The junction had 8 bases not matched to a gene; V was cut back by 3 bases and J by 3 bases. The CDR3 consists of 15 residues. The germline gives CDR1 KGHSH, CDR2 LQKENI. CDR3 sequence reads: CASSPRQGRDYEQYF. The CDR3 DNA reads TGTGCCAGCTCACCCCGACAGGGCCGGGACTACGAGCAGTACTTC. The full variable domain, in which reference TRBV18 and TRBJ2-7 provide the parts outside the CDR3, is NAGVMQNPRHLVRRRGQEARLRCSPMKGHSHVYWYRQLPEEGLKFMVYLQKENIIDESGMPKERFSAEFPKEGPSILRIQQVVRGDSAAYFCASSPRQGRDYEQYFGPGTRLTVT.

V usage is TRBV28 and J usage is TRBJ2-2, with D possibly TRBD2 on 6 matching bases. Deletions cut 2 bases from V and 7 bases from J, with 11 bases between. CDR3 size: 14 residues. In germline, CDR1 is MDHEN, CDR2 SYDVKM. The CDR3 here is CASSLGGGNGELFF. Here the CDR3 DNA reads TGTGCCAGCAGTTTAGGAGGCGGGAACGGGGAGCTGTTTTTT. Using reference TRBV28 and TRBJ2-2 for the parts outside the CDR3, the full variable domain is DVKVTQSSRYLVKRTGEKVFLECVQDMDHENMFWYRQDPGLGLRLIYFSYDVKMKEKGDIPEGYSVSREKKERFSLILESASTNQTSMYLCASSLGGGNGELFFGEGSRLTVL.

This sequence joins TRBV18 and TRBJ2-2; D may be TRBD1 (5 bases). V was cut by 2 bases and J by 3 bases, with 13 bases left in between. The germline V gene has CDR1 KGHSH and CDR2 LQKENI. The length of the CDR3 is 16 residues. The CDR3 region has the DNA TGTGCCAGCTCACCAGCCTCGACAGCCTACACCGGGGAGCTGTTTTTT. Residues: CASSPASTAYTGELFF. The full variable domain, in which reference TRBV18 and TRBJ2-2 provide the parts outside the CDR3, is NAGVMQNPRHLVRRRGQEARLRCSPMKGHSHVYWYRQLPEEGLKFMVYLQKENIIDESGMPKERFSAEFPKEGPSILRIQQVVRGDSAAYFCASSPASTAYTGELFFGEGSRLTVL.

The J gene is TRBJ2-2, the V gene TRBV27; TRBD2 matches at 13 bases. V dropped 6 bases and J dropped 5; count of bases not matched to a gene: 3. The CDR3 totals 15 residues. Per germline, CDR1 MNHEY and CDR2 SMNVEV (reference sequence). CDR3 sequence (DNA): TGTGCCAGCAGCCAGGGACTAGCGGGGACCGGGGAGCTGTTTTTT. Amino acids: CASSQGLAGTGELFF.

The V and J genes are TRBV6-5 and TRBJ2-7; 9 bases fit TRBD2. Trimming cost V 7 bases and J 3 bases; bases outside gene matches: 7. This CDR3 is 14 amino acids long. CDR1 and CDR2 (germline): MNHEY, SVGAGI. Here the CDR3 reads CASKRLAEYYEQYF. The CDR3 bases are TGTGCCAGCAAACGACTAGCGGAATACTACGAGCAGTACTTC.

This chain uses TRBV9 with TRBJ2-3; D ambiguous. CDR1 and CDR2 (germline): SGDLS, YYNGEE. This CDR3 spans 12 amino acids. V was shortened by 5 bases and J by 5 bases, with 9 bases between the two germline ends. CDR3 region: CASSSYKDTQYF. DNA of the CDR3: TGTGCCAGCAGTTCGTATAAAGATACGCAGTATTTT.